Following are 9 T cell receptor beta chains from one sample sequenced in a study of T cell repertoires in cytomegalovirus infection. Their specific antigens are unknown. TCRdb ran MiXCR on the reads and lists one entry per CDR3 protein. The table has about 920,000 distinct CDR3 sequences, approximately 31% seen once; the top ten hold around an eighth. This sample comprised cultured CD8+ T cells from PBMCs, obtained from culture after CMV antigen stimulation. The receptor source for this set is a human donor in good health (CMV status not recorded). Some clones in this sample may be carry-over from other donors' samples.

The CDR3, as DNA: TGTGCCAGCAGTGAGGAGACAGGGGACGGCAATGAGCAGTTCTTC. Protein sequence: CASSEETGDGNEQFF. The V and J genes are TRBV2 and TRBJ2-1, with 8 positions matching TRBD1. CDR1 SNHLY and CDR2 FYNNEI come from the germline V gene. The V segment lost 3 bases and the J segment 6 bases; nucleotides outside the gene matches: 7. The CDR3 is 15 amino acids.

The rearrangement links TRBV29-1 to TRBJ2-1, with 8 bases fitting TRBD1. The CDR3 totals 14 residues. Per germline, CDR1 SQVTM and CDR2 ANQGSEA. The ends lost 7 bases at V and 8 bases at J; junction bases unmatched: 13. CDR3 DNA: TGCAGCGGGGATGACAGGGGTGCTGGTGATGAGCAGTTCTTC. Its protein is CSGDDRGAGDEQFF.

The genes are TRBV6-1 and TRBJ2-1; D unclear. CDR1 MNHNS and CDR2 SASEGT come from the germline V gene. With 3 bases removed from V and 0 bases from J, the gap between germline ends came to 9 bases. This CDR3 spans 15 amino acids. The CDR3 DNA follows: TGTGCCAGCAGTGAGGGCAGGAGCTCCTACAATGAGCAGTTCTTC. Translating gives CASSEGRSSYNEQFF.

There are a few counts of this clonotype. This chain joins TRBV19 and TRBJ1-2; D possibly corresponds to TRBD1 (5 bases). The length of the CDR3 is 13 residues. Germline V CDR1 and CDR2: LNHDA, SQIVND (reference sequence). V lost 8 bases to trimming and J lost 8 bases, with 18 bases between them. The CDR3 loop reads CASAPGAGRGYTF. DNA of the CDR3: TGTGCCAGTGCCCCCGGGGCCGGGAGAGGCTACACCTTC.

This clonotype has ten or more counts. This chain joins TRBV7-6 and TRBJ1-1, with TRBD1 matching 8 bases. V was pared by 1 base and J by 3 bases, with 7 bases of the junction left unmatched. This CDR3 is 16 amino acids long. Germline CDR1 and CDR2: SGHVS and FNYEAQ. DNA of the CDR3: TGTGCCAGCAGCTTAGTGGCAGGGGGCGCCGACACTGAAGCTTTCTTT. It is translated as CASSLVAGGADTEAFF.

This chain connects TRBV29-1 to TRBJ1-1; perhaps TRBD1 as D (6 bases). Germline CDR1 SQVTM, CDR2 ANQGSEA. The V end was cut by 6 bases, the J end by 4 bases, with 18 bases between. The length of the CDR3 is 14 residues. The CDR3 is CSVPDRRGGTEAFF. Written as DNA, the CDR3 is TGCAGCGTGCCAGACAGGCGAGGAGGCACTGAAGCTTTCTTT.

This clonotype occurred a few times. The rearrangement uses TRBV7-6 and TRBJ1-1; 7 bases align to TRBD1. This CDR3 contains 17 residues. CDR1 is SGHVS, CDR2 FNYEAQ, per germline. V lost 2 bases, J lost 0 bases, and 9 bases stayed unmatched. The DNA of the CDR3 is TGTGCCAGCAGCTTATTAGGAGGGGGCGACATGAACACTGAAGCTTTCTTT. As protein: CASSLLGGGDMNTEAFF. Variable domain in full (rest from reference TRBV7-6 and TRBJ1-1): GAGVSQSPRYKVTKRGQDVALRCDPISGHVSLYWYRQALGQGPEFLTYFNYEAQQDKSGLPNDRFSAERPEGSISTLTIQRTEQRDSAMYRCASSLLGGGDMNTEAFFGQGTRLTVV.

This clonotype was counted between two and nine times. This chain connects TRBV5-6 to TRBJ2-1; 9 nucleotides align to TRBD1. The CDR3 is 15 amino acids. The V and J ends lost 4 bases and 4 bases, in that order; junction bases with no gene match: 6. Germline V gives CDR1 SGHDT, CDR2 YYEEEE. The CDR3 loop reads CASSRGTGSYNEQFF. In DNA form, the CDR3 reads TGTGCCAGCAGCCGAGGGACAGGGTCGTACAATGAGCAGTTCTTC. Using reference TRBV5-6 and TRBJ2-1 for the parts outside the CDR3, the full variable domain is DAGVTQSPTHLIKTRGQQVTLRCSPKSGHDTVSWYQQALGQGPQFIFQYYEEEERQRGNFPDRFSGHQFPNYSSELNVNALLLGDSALYLCASSRGTGSYNEQFFGPGTRLTVL.

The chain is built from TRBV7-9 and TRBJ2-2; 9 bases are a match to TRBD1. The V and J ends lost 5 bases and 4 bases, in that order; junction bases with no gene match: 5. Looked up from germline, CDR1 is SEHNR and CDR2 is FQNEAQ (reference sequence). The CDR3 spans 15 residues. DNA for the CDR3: TGTGCCAGCAGCGGCCAGACAGGGGGCACCGGGGAGCTGTTTTTT. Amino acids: CASSGQTGGTGELFF.